The TCR beta chain under discussion was sequenced for a study of blood T cell repertoires in COVID-19. Sequenced by immunoSEQ multiplex PCR; TCRdb stores in-frame clones only, minus some. The sample contains approximately 74,000 clones, 85% to 95% of which appear only once. Sequencing used peripheral blood. The receptor was isolated from a woman in her sixties with active COVID-19.

Here the CDR3 reads CASSLLFGTGLRFSETQYF. CDR3 DNA sequence: TGTGCCAGCAGCTTACTCTTCGGGACAGGGCTCCGGTTTTCGGAGACCCAGTACTTC. The gene calls are TRBV7-8 and TRBJ2-5; 9 nucleotides match TRBD1. This CDR3 has 19 amino acids. The V gene's germline CDR1 is SGHVS and CDR2 FQNEAQ. Trimming removed 2 bases from V and 5 bases from J; junction bases left unmatched: 18.